This T cell receptor beta chain was identified during a study of T cells in Graves' hyperthyroidism and ophthalmopathy. Overall study: At the time of initial diagnosis and before any treatment, peripheral blood was collected.

Study outcomes and limitations: Most thyroid clonotypes that were expanded above 0.001 also turned up in blood. Ophthalmopathy, which appeared later, was predicted by the model a median around 6.9 months before onset.

Amplification yielded TCR beta CDR3 regions, with RNA transcripts as the source. A set of HTBI primers served as the primers for a first-round RT-PCR of the TCR CDR3. TCRdb ran MiXCR on the multiplex PCR reads and lists one entry per CDR3 protein. The sample records 400,000 or so distinct CDR3 sequences, about 16% being singletons. Concerning this clonotype: As yet, its antigen is unknown.

The receptor was derived from a woman aged 55-69 years with Graves' ophthalmopathy. The specimen sequenced was blood.

Here the CDR3 reads CASSHLQTSGSSPSSYNEQFF. In DNA, the CDR3 is TGCGCCAGCAGCCATCTGCAGACTAGCGGGAGCTCCCCGAGCTCCTACAATGAGCAGTTCTTC. This rearrangement joins TRBV5-1 to TRBJ2-1, with 12 bases fitting TRBD2. The CDR3 extends over 21 amino acids. CDR1 SGHRS and CDR2 YFSETQ come from the germline V gene. The V segment lost 4 bases and the J segment 0 bases; nucleotides outside the gene matches: 17.